The rows below give T cell receptor beta chains drawn from one sample of a study of early T cells in non-severe SARS-CoV-2 infection. TCRdb re-derived calls from the 5' RACE reads in MiXCR, one entry per CDR3 protein. The sample lists about 40,000 distinct CDR3 sequences, roughly 7.9% occurring once. Sequenced material: whole blood, taken at baseline. These receptors were collected from an adult who was a healthcare worker with PCR-confirmed SARS-CoV-2 infection or an uninfected control (not recorded which). CDR3s include the opening cysteine and the closing phenylalanine or tryptophan. D genes are given only for firm matches. Size values are once, few and many counts, or a class for expanded clones, and some rows have none.

TRBV27	few	TRBJ1-1	.	TGTGCCAGCAGTCCCCGGGGACCGACGGACACTGAAGCTTTCTTT	CASSPRGPTDTEAFF
TRBV5-4	many	TRBJ2-7	.	TGTGCCAGCAGCTTGGGGGCTAACGAGCAGTACTTC	CASSLGANEQYF
TRBV7-2	many	TRBJ2-2	.	TGTGCCAGCAGTCCTGGACAGAGGGGCCGGACCGGGGAGCTGTTTTTT	CASSPGQRGRTGELFF
TRBV28	.	TRBJ1-6	.	TGTGCCAGCAGTTTTTCTAATTCACCCCTCCACTTT	CASSFSNSPLHF
TRBV29-1	many	TRBJ2-1	.	TGCAGCGTTGCAGCCTCCTACAATGAGCAGTTCTTC	CSVAASYNEQFF
TRBV27	few	TRBJ1-5	.	TGTGCCAGCAGTCCATCCACCCATCAGCCCCAGCATTTT	CASSPSTHQPQHF
TRBV28	few	TRBJ1-6	.	TGTGCCAGCAGTTTTGTTAATTCACCCCTCCACTTT	CASSFVNSPLHF
TRBV10-3	many	TRBJ2-5	.	TGTGCCATCAGTGAAATCGGCGGGACTGGGAAGGAGACCCAGTACTTC	CAISEIGGTGKETQYF
TRBV5-1	few	TRBJ2-7	.	TGCGCCAGCAGTATCCGGGACTCTCTCTCCTACGAGCAGTACTTC	CASSIRDSLSYEQYF
TRBV30	few	TRBJ2-3	.	TGTGCCTGGAGTGAGGCGGCGGTCACAGATACGCAGTATTTT	CAWSEAAVTDTQYF
TRBV10-2	.	TRBJ1-4	.	TGCGCCAGCAGAGAGAGCCCCATGTCTGAAAAACTGTTTTTT	CASRESPMSEKLFF
TRBV20-1	few	TRBJ2-7	.	TGCAGTGCAAAGGGAATTTACTACGAGCAGTACTTC	CSAKGIYYEQYF
TRBV29-1	.	TRBJ2-1	.	TGCAGCGTCTACCCTAGCGTGAACTACAATGAGCAGTTCTTC	CSVYPSVNYNEQFF
TRBV11-2	many	TRBJ2-7	.	TGTGCCAGCAGCTTAACCACTCTTAGCTACGAGCAGTACTTC	CASSLTTLSYEQYF
TRBV20-1	many	TRBJ1-2	.	TGCAGTGCTTGGCGTGAGGGGTCCCGGAACTATGGCTACACCTTC	CSAWREGSRNYGYTF